Below are 11 T cell receptor beta chains sequenced from a single sample in a study of tumour-infiltrating T cells in Burkitt lymphoma. Sequencing used immunoSEQ multiplex PCR; TCRdb keeps in-frame clones, though not all of them. The profile covers tens of thousands of clones, with roughly 30% appearing a single time and under 3.5% taken by the ten largest. Sequences were obtained from tumor tissue. The receptors derive from a human donor with Burkitt lymphoma.

This clone was observed a handful of times. The junction shows a germline mismatch at one end, possibly a read error. The chain uses TRBV7-9 and TRBJ2-2, with 8 bases that match TRBD1. CDR1 and CDR2 (germline): SEHNR, FQNEAQ (reference sequence). The CDR3 runs to 16 residues. As DNA, the CDR3 is TGTGCCAGCAACTTACCGGGGACAGGTTCCACCGGGGAGCTGTTTTTT. Protein product: CASNLPGTGSTGELFF.

In this sample, this clone turned up a few times. The CDR3 region has the DNA TGCAGCGCCTTGGGTGGGACAGTGGTTAATGAGCAGTTCTTC. Translating it yields CSALGGTVVNEQFF. This chain joins TRBV29-1 and TRBJ2-1, with 7 bases lining up with TRBD1. This CDR3 is 14 amino acids long. The germline V gene encodes CDR1 SQVTM and CDR2 ANQGSEA. Losses at the gene ends were 7 bases for V and 7 bases for J; bases not matched to a gene: 13.

V gene TRBV18 combines with J gene TRBJ2-7; D unclear. The CDR3 has 13 amino acids. Germline V gene data show CDR1 as KGHSH and CDR2 as LQKENI. Trimming left V 1 base short and J 2 bases short, with 6 bases between. This CDR3 is CASSPQVAYEQYF. DNA of the CDR3: TGTGCCAGCTCACCACAAGTAGCCTACGAGCAGTACTTC.

The table lists this clone with a few counts. This chain uses TRBV9 with TRBJ1-4; 7 nucleotides line up with TRBD1. After removal of 0 bases from V and 13 bases from J, the junction contained 6 bases not matched to a gene. Germline V gene lookup returns CDR1 SGDLS and CDR2 YYNGEE. The CDR3 sequence is 13 residues long. The CDR3 nucleotides are TGTGCCAGCAGCGTAGGCGGCGAGGGGGCACTGTTTTTT. Protein: CASSVGGEGALFF.

The V call is TRBV5-1, the J call TRBJ1-6; D remains unclear. Germline values: CDR1 SGHRS, CDR2 YFSETQ. The ends were cut back, 0 bases at V and 6 bases at J, with 10 bases in the middle. The CDR3 sequence is 15 residues long. Written as DNA, the CDR3 is TGCGCCAGCAGCTTGGGTATGGGAACTAATTCACCCCTCCACTTT. Amino acid sequence: CASSLGMGTNSPLHF.

This clone was picked up a small number of times. The rearrangement joins TRBV29-1 to TRBJ2-2, with D maybe TRBD1 (5 bases). The CDR3 sequence is 16 residues long. V lost 3 bases and J 2 bases, leaving 16 bases between the germline ends. CDR1 SQVTM and CDR2 ANQGSEA come from the germline V gene. This chain's CDR3 is CSVDPQAGLNTGELFF. In DNA form, the CDR3 reads TGCAGCGTTGACCCGCAAGCAGGGCTCAACACCGGGGAGCTGTTTTTT.

This clone has a handful of counts. V gene TRBV19 combines with J gene TRBJ1-2; TRBD1 agrees at 7 bases. V lost 5 bases and J lost 6; bases outside the gene matches: 6. Germline V gene data show CDR1 as LNHDA and CDR2 as SQIVND (reference sequence). This CDR3 is 13 amino acids long. CDR3 sequence (DNA): TGTGCCAGTAGTCTTGGCAGGGGGAATGGCTACACCTTC. As protein: CASSLGRGNGYTF.

The chain is built from TRBV4-3 and TRBJ2-3; no definite D call. Per germline, CDR1 LGHNA and CDR2 YSLEER. The V gene lost 1 base and the J gene lost 2 bases, with 4 bases spanning the gap. The CDR3 contains 13 residues. CDR3 coding DNA: TGCGCCAGCAGCCAAGGGGTCACAGATACGCAGTATTTT. It specifies CASSQGVTDTQYF.

The CDR3 loop reads CASGSRIQYF. CDR3 DNA: TGTGCCAGCGGATCTAGGATCCAGTACTTC. This sequence joins TRBV11-1 and TRBJ2-5; no firm D call. V lost 8 bases to trimming and J lost 10 bases, with 11 bases between them. CDR1 and CDR2 (germline): SGHAT, FQDESV (reference sequence). The CDR3 loop spans 10 amino acids.

This clone appeared a few times. This sequence joins TRBV5-1 and TRBJ2-5; D is unclear. The CDR3 is made up of 14 amino acids. The germline V gene has CDR1 SGHRS and CDR2 YFSETQ. Trimming cost V 0 bases and J 4 bases, with 10 bases left between them. In DNA, the CDR3 is TGCGCCAGCAGCTTGGTCCGGCGTAGAGAGACCCAGTACTTC. Translating gives CASSLVRRRETQYF.

The chain combines TRBV19 with TRBJ2-5; perhaps TRBD1 as D (6 bases). The length of the CDR3 is 13 residues. The V end was cut by 5 bases, the J end by 4 bases, with 11 bases between. Germline-derived CDR1 and CDR2 are LNHDA and SQIVND (reference sequence). The CDR3 DNA reads as TGTGCCAGTAGTTTAGGCAGGGGAGAGACCCAGTACTTC. Translating gives CASSLGRGETQYF.